Presented here are 5 T cell receptor beta chains from one specimen sequenced in a study of blood T cell repertoires in COVID-19. The protocol was immunoSEQ multiplex PCR, while the TCRdb copy is restricted to in-frame clones and leaves out a portion. The sample gives more than 85,000 clones, about 87% of which show up once; 2.5% to 3.5% is in the top ten. The source material was peripheral blood. Receptor source: a man in his forties or fifties with active or convalescent COVID-19.

The J gene is TRBJ2-7, the V gene TRBV6-2 or TRBV6-3, with a tentative D call TRBD2 (6 bases). V was shortened by 2 bases and J by 0 bases, with 11 bases between the two germline ends. The CDR3 extends over 15 amino acids. Germline V gene lookup returns CDR1 MNHEY and CDR2 SVGEGT. CDR3 region: CASSYGGASSYEQYV. CDR3 DNA: TGTGCCAGCAGTTACGGCGGGGCGAGCTCCTACGAGCAGTACGTC.

J is TRBJ2-1 and V is TRBV6-5, with TRBD2 as a possible D gene (7 bases). Germline loops: CDR1 MNHEY, CDR2 SVGAGI. The V end lost 6 bases, the J end lost 2 bases, and 14 bases lay between the germline ends. The CDR3 has 15 amino acids. The CDR3 loop is CASRWEGGPYNEQFF. Here the CDR3 DNA reads TGTGCCAGCAGGTGGGAGGGGGGCCCCTACAATGAGCAGTTCTTC.

CDR3 DNA sequence: TGTGCCAGCATCACATCCGGGTCGCGAGGCCCAGATACGCAGTATTTT. Amino acids: CASITSGSRGPDTQYF. The chain links TRBV28 to TRBJ2-3; D not resolved. The germline V gene encodes CDR1 MDHEN and CDR2 SYDVKM. The CDR3 consists of 16 residues. The V gene lost 7 bases and the J gene lost 4 bases, with 21 bases spanning the gap.

In DNA form, the CDR3 reads TGCGCCAGCAGCCCGGGGGACGGTTCCCTCCCCCAGCATTTT. This encodes CASSPGDGSLPQHF. The chain couples TRBV5-1 to TRBJ1-5, with D maybe TRBD1 (5 bases). V lost 4 bases, J lost 10 bases, and 18 bases lay in between. The germline V gene has CDR1 SGHRS and CDR2 YFSETQ. CDR3 length: 14 amino acids.

The rearrangement links TRBV27 to TRBJ1-6, with D possibly being TRBD1 (5 bases). V shed 2 bases and J shed 7 bases, with 15 bases lying between them. Germline assignment: CDR1 MNHEY and CDR2 SMNVEV (reference sequence). The CDR3 loop spans 16 amino acids. The CDR3 protein is CASSLGGRLVNSPLHF. The DNA for the CDR3 is TGTGCCAGCAGTTTAGGGGGGAGGTTGGTGAATTCACCCCTCCACTTT.